This TCR beta chain was sequenced for a study of blood T cell repertoires in COVID-19. Study as a whole: Acute and convalescent COVID-19 specimens originated in the United States, Italy and Spain.

Clones were read by immunoSEQ multiplex PCR, and TCRdb kept only the in-frame ones, dropping some. This table has under 250,000 clones, approximately 82% appearing once. This TCR came from a man in his forties with active or convalescent COVID-19. Source material: peripheral blood.

The CDR3 DNA reads as TGTGCCTGGAGTGTACGGAGCGGGAGCTTTCAAGAGACCCAGTACTTC. Amino acids: CAWSVRSGSFQETQYF. The chain is built from TRBV30 and TRBJ2-5, with 8 bases aligning to TRBD2. Trimming cost V 0 bases and J 2 bases; bases outside gene matches: 8. There are 16 residues in the CDR3. In germline, CDR1 is GTSNPN, CDR2 SVGIG (reference sequence).